Sequencing of this TCR beta chain was carried out in a study of cytomegalovirus exposure and HLA in healthy donors. Study-level results: A likely sequencing artifact accounted for one observed cluster of highly shared sequence variants.

Comments on this clone: Its antigen is still unknown.

The study ran its PCR with 60 Vbeta and 13 Jbeta primers. The protocol was immunoSEQ multiplex PCR, while the TCRdb copy is restricted to in-frame clones and leaves out a portion. Of around 240,000 clones listed, more than 75% are singletons. The CDR3 is 14 residues long. Germline values: CDR1 SGHDN, CDR2 FVKESK. V lost 4 bases, J lost 2 bases, and 8 bases lay in between. Sequenced material: PBMCs. This sequence joins TRBV14 and TRBJ1-4; D is unclear. This clonotype was sampled from a woman in her thirties or forties in good health and CMV-seropositive. CDR3 DNA: TGTGCCAGCAGCCTGAGGGCGACTAATGAAAAACTGTTTTTT. It encodes CASSLRATNEKLFF.